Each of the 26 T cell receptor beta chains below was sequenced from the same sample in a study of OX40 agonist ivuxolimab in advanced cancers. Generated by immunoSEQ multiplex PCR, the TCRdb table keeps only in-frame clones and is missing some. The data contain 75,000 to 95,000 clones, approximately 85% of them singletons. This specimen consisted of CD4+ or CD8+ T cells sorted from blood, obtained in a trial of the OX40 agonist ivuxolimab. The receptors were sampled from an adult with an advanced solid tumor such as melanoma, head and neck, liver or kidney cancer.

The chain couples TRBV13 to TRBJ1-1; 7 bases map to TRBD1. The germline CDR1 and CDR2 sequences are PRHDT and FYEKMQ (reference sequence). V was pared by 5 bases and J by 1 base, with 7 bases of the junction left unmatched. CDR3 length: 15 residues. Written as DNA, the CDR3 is TGTGCCAGCAGCCCGAACAGGGGACGGAACACTGAAGCTTTCTTT. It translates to CASSPNRGRNTEAFF.

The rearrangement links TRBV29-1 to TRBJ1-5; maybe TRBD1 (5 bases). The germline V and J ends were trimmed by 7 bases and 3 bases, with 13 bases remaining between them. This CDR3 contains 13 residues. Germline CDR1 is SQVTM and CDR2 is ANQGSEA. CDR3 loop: CSGSWGLNQPQHF. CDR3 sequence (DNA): TGCAGCGGCTCGTGGGGACTCAATCAGCCCCAGCATTTT.

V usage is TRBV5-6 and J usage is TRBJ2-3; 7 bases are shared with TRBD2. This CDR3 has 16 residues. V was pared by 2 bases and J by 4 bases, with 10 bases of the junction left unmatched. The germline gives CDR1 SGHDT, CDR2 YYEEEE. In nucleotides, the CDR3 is TGTGCCAGCAGCTTTACTAGTGGGAGGGCCTCAGATACGCAGTATTTT. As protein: CASSFTSGRASDTQYF.

The CDR3 DNA reads as TGTGCCAGCAGCGTAGAGTCTACAGCTGGCTACACCTTC. It specifies CASSVESTAGYTF. This chain uses TRBV9 with TRBJ1-2; D ambiguous. Looked up from germline, CDR1 is SGDLS and CDR2 is YYNGEE. The CDR3 covers 13 residues. The V end lost 0 bases, the J end lost 7 bases, and 10 bases lay between the germline ends. The whole variable domain, remainder taken from reference TRBV9 and TRBJ1-2, is DSGVTQTPKHLITATGQRVTLRCSPRSGDLSVYWYQQSLDQGLQFLIQYYNGEERAKGNILERFSAQQFPDLHSELNLSSLELGDSALYFCASSVESTAGYTFGSGTRLTVV.

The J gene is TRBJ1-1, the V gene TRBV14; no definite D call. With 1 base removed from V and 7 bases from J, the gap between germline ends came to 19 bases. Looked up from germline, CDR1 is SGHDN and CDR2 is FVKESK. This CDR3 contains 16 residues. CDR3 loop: CASSQGVIRYPYEAFF. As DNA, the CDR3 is TGTGCCAGCAGCCAAGGGGTCATCAGGTACCCTTATGAAGCTTTCTTT.

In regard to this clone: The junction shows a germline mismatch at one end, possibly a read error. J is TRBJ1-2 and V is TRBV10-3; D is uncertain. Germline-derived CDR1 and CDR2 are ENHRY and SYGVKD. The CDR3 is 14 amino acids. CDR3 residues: CAITEGGDYYGYTF. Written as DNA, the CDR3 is TGTGCCATCACTGAGGGAGGAGACTACTATGGCTACACCTTC.

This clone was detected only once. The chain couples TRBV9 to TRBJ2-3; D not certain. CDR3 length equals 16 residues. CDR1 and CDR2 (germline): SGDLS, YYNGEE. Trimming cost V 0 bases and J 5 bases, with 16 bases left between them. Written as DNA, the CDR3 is TGTGCCAGCAGCGTAGATTGGGCGAACCCCCAAGATACGCAGTATTTT. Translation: CASSVDWANPQDTQYF. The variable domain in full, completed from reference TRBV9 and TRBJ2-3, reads DSGVTQTPKHLITATGQRVTLRCSPRSGDLSVYWYQQSLDQGLQFLIQYYNGEERAKGNILERFSAQQFPDLHSELNLSSLELGDSALYFCASSVDWANPQDTQYFGPGTRLTVL.

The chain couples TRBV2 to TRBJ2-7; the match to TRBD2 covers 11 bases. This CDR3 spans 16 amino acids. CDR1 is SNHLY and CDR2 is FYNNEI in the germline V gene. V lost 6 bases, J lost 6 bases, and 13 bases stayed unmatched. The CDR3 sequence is CASSPDWLAGGGEQYF. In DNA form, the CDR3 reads TGTGCCAGCAGCCCCGATTGGCTAGCGGGAGGAGGCGAGCAGTACTTC.

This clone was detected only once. In nucleotides, the CDR3 is TGCGCCAGCACCCTGGGCCGCCCAAATTCCTACGAGCAGTACTTC. The encoded protein is CASTLGRPNSYEQYF. The chain uses TRBV10-1 and TRBJ2-7; D ambiguous. V lost 7 bases and J 1 base, leaving 17 bases between the germline ends. Germline V gene sequence: CDR1 WNHNN, CDR2 SYGVQD (reference sequence). This CDR3 has 15 residues.

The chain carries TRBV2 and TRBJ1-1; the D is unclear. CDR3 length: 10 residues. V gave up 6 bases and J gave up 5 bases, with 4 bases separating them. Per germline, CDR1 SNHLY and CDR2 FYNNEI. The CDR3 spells CASSWTEAFF. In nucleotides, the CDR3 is TGTGCCAGCAGCTGGACTGAAGCTTTCTTT.

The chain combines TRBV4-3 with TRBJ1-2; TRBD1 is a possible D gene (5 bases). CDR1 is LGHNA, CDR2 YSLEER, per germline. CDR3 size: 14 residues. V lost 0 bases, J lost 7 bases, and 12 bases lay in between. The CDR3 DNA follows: TGCGCCAGCAGCCAAGAGAGGGGAGCCCTTGGCTACACCTTC. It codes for CASSQERGALGYTF.

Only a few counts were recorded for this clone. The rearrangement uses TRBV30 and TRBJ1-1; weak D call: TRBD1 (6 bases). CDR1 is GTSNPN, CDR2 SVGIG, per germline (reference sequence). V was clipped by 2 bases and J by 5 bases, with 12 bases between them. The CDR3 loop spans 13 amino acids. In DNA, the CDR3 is TGTGCCTGGAGTTTTACAGGGAGAACTGAAGCTTTCTTT. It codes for CAWSFTGRTEAFF.

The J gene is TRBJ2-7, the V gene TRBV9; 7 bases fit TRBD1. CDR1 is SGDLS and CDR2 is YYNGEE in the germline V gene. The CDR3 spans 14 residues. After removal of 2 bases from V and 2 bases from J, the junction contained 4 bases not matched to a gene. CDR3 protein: CASSVRDSTYEQYF. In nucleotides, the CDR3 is TGTGCCAGCAGCGTTCGGGACAGCACCTACGAGCAGTACTTC.

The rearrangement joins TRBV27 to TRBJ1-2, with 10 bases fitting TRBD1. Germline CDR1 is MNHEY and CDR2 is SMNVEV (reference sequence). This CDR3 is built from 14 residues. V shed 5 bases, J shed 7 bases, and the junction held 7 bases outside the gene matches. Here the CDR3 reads CASSAPGTGVGYTF. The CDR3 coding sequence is TGTGCCAGCAGTGCCCCCGGGACAGGGGTTGGCTACACCTTC.

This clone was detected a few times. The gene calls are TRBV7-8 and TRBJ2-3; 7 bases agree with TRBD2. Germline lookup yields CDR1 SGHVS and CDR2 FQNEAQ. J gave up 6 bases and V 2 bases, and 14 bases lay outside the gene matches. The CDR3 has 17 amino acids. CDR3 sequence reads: CASSLRLADTLVDTQYF. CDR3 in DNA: TGTGCCAGCAGCTTAAGGCTAGCGGACACCCTGGTGGATACGCAGTATTTT.

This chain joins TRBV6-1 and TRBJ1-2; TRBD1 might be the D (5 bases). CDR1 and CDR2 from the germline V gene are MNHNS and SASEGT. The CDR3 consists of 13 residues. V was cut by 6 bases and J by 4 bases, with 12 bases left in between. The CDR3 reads CASRPFDSYGYTF. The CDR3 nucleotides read TGTGCCAGCAGGCCATTCGACAGCTATGGCTACACCTTC.

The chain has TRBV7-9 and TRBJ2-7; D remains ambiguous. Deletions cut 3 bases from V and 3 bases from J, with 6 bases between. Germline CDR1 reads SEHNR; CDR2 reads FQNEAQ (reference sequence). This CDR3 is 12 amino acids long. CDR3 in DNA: TGTGCCAGCAGCTTGAACGGCTACGAGCAGTACTTC. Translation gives CASSLNGYEQYF.

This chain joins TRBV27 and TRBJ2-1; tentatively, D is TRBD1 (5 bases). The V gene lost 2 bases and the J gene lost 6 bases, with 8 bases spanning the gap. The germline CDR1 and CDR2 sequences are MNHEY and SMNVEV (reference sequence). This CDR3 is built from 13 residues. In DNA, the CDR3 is TGTGCCAGCAGTTTAACAGGCGCCAATGAGCAGTTCTTC. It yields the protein CASSLTGANEQFF.

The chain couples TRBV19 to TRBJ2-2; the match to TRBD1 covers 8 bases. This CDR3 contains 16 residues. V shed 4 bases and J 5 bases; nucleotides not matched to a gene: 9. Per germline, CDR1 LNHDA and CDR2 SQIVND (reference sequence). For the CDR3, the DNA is TGTGCCAGTAGTAGTGGACAGGGCTTTTTTACCGGGGAGCTGTTTTTT. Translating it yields CASSSGQGFFTGELFF.

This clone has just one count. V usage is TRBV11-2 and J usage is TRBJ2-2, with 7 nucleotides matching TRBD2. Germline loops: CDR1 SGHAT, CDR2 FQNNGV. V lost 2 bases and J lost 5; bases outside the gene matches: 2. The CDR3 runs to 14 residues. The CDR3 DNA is TGTGCCAGCAGCTTACAGGGAGGGACCGGGGAGCTGTTTTTT. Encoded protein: CASSLQGGTGELFF.

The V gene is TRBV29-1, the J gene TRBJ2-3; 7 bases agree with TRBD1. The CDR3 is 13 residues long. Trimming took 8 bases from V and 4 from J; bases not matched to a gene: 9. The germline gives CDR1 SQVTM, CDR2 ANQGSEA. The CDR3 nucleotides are TGCAGCTCAAGACAGGGAATCGCAGATACGCAGTATTTT. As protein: CSSRQGIADTQYF.

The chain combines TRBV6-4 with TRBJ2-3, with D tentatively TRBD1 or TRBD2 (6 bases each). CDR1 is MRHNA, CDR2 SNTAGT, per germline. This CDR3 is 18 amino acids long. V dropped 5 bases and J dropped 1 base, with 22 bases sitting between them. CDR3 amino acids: CASSPVRGDGGRTDTQYF. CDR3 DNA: TGTGCCAGCAGTCCTGTGCGGGGAGATGGGGGGCGCACAGATACGCAGTATTTT.

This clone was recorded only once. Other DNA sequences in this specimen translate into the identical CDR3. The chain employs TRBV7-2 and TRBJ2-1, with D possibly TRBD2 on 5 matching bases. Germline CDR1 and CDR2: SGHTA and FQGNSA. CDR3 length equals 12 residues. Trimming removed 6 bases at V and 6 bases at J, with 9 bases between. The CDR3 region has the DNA TGTGCCAGCAGAGAGCGGTTCAATGAGCAGTTCTTC. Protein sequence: CASRERFNEQFF.

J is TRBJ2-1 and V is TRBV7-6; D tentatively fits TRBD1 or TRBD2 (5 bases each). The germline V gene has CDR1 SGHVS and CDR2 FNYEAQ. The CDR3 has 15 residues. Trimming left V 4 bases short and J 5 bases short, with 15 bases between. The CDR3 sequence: CASSSQGPPDNEQFF. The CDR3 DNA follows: TGTGCCAGCAGCTCCCAGGGACCACCTGACAATGAGCAGTTCTTC.

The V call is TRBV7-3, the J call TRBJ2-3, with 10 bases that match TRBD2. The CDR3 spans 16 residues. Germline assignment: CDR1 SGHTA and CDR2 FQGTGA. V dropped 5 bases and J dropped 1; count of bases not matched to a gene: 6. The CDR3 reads CASSLSGTSGTDTQYF. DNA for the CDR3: TGTGCCAGCAGCCTATCCGGGACTAGCGGCACAGATACGCAGTATTTT.

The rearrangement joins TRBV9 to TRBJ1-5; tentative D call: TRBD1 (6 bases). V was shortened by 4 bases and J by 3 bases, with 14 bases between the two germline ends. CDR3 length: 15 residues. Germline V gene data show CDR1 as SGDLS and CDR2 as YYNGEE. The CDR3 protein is CASSPEGQLNQPQHF. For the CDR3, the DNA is TGTGCCAGCAGCCCCGAAGGACAGCTCAATCAGCCCCAGCATTTT.